The 4 T cell receptor beta chains below all came from one sample that was sequenced in a study of shared clonotypes between healthy human individuals. The data were produced by immunoSEQ multiplex PCR, yet TCRdb's version contains in-frame clones alone and is incomplete. The table has under 2,500,000 clones, about 94% seen once. Sequencing input: naive CD4+ T cells sorted from blood. Regarding subset: CD45RA+ positively selected. These receptors were obtained from a man aged 18 to 35 in good health.

The chain joins TRBV19 to TRBJ1-3, with no clear D. V was trimmed by 3 bases and J by 1 base, leaving 7 bases between them. The germline V gene has CDR1 LNHDA and CDR2 SQIVND (reference sequence). This CDR3 contains 14 residues. In DNA, the CDR3 is TGTGCCAGTAGTATCGAAGGTTCTGGAAACACCATATATTTT. Amino acids: CASSIEGSGNTIYF. Full variable domain (remainder filled in from reference TRBV19 and TRBJ1-3): DGGITQSPKYLFRKEGQNVTLSCEQNLNHDAMYWYRQDPGQGLRLIYYSQIVNDFQKGDIAEGYSVSREKKESFPLTVTSAQKNPTAFYLCASSIEGSGNTIYFGEGSWLTVV.

The J gene is TRBJ1-6, the V gene TRBV2, with 7 bases that match TRBD1. Trimming cost V 6 bases and J 6 bases; bases outside gene matches: 8. This CDR3 is 15 amino acids long. Germline assignment: CDR1 SNHLY and CDR2 FYNNEI. The CDR3 loop reads CASRTGSYSNSPLHF. CDR3 DNA: TGTGCCAGCAGGACAGGGTCGTACTCTAATTCACCCCTCCACTTT. Using reference TRBV2 and TRBJ1-6 for the parts outside the CDR3, the full variable domain is EPEVTQTPSHQVTQMGQEVILRCVPISNHLYFYWYRQILGQKVEFLVSFYNNEISEKSEIFDDQFSVERPDGSNFTLKIRSTKLEDSAMYFCASRTGSYSNSPLHFGNGTRLTVT.

The chain is built from TRBV5-4 and TRBJ1-6; D is undetermined. The CDR3 is 15 residues long. Between the trimmed V and J ends, which lost 3 bases and 5 bases, there was a span of 12 bases. The germline gives CDR1 SGHNT, CDR2 YYREEE (reference sequence). This CDR3 is CASSSASQNNSPLHF. The CDR3 DNA reads as TGTGCCAGCAGCTCCGCCTCGCAAAATAATTCACCCCTCCACTTT.

The chain carries TRBV19 and TRBJ2-3, with 8 bases aligning to TRBD1. Per germline, CDR1 LNHDA and CDR2 SQIVND (reference sequence). The V segment lost 4 bases and the J segment 8 bases; nucleotides outside the gene matches: 17. There are 17 residues in the CDR3. CDR3 sequence (DNA): TGTGCCAGTAGTACCCAGACAGGGGTTGAAGGTAGAGGTACGCAGTATTTT. Translated: CASSTQTGVEGRGTQYF. The whole variable domain, filled in from reference TRBV19 and TRBJ2-3, reads DGGITQSPKYLFRKEGQNVTLSCEQNLNHDAMYWYRQDPGQGLRLIYYSQIVNDFQKGDIAEGYSVSREKKESFPLTVTSAQKNPTAFYLCASSTQTGVEGRGTQYFGPGTRLTVL.